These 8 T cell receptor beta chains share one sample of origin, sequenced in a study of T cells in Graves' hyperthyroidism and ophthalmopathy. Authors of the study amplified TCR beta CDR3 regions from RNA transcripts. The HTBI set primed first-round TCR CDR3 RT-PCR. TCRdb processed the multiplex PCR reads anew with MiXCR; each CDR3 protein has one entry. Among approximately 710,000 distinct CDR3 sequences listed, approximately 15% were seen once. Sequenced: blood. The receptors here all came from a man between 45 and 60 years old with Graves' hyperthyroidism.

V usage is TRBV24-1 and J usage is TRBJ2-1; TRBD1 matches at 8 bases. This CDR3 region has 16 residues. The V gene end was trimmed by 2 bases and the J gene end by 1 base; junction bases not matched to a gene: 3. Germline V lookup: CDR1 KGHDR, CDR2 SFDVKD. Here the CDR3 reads CATSDSGGLSYNEQFF. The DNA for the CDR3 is TGTGCCACCAGTGATTCAGGGGGCCTGTCCTACAATGAGCAGTTCTTC.

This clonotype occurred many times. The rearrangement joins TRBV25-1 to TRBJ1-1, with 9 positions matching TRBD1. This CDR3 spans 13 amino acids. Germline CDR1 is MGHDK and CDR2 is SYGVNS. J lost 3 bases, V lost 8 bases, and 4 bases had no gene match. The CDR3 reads CASGTGSHTEAFF. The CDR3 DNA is TGTGCCAGCGGGACAGGGTCTCACACTGAAGCTTTCTTT.

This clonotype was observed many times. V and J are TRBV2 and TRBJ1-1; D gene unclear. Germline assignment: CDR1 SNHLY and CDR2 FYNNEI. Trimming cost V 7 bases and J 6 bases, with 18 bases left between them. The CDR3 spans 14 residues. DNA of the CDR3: TGTGCCAGCATGGACCTCATCACCGGTGCTGAAGCTTTCTTT. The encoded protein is CASMDLITGAEAFF.

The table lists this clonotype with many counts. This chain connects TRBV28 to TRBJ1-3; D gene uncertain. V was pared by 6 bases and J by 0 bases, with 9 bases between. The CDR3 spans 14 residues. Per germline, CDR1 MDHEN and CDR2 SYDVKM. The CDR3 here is CASRTGFSGNTIYF. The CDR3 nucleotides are TGTGCCAGCAGGACGGGATTCTCTGGAAACACCATATATTTT. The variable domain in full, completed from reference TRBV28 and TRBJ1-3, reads DVKVTQSSRYLVKRTGEKVFLECVQDMDHENMFWYRQDPGLGLRLIYFSYDVKMKEKGDIPEGYSVSREKKERFSLILESASTNQTSMYLCASRTGFSGNTIYFGEGSWLTVV.

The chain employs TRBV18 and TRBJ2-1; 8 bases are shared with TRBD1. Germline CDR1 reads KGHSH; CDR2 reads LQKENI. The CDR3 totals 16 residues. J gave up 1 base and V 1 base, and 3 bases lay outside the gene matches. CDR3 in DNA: TGTGCCAGCTCACCACTTCAGGGGGCATCCTACAATGAGCAGTTCTTC. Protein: CASSPLQGASYNEQFF. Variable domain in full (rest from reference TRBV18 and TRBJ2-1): NAGVMQNPRHLVRRRGQEARLRCSPMKGHSHVYWYRQLPEEGLKFMVYLQKENIIDESGMPKERFSAEFPKEGPSILRIQQVVRGDSAAYFCASSPLQGASYNEQFFGPGTRLTVL.

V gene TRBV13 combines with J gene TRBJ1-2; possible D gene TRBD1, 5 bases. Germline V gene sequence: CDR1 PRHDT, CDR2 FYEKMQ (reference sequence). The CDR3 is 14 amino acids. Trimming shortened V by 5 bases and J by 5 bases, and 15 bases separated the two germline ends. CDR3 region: CASSQGTIPYGYTF. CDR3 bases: TGTGCCAGCAGCCAAGGGACCATCCCTTATGGCTACACCTTC.

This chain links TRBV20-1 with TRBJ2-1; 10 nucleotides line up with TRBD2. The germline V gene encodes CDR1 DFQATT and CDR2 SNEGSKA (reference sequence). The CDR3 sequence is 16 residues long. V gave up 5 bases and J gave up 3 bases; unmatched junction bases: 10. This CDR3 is CSAPRPSGSFYNEQFF. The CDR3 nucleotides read TGCAGTGCTCCTAGGCCTAGCGGGAGCTTCTACAATGAGCAGTTCTTC.

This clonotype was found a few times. CDR3 amino acids: CASSRRTGYEQFF. The CDR3 bases are TGCGCCAGCAGCAGACGGACAGGGTATGAGCAGTTCTTC. The rearrangement links TRBV4-3 to TRBJ2-1, with 8 nucleotides matching TRBD1. The V and J ends lost 5 bases and 8 bases, in that order; junction bases with no gene match: 5. This CDR3 contains 13 residues. Germline CDR1 LGHNA, CDR2 YSLEER.